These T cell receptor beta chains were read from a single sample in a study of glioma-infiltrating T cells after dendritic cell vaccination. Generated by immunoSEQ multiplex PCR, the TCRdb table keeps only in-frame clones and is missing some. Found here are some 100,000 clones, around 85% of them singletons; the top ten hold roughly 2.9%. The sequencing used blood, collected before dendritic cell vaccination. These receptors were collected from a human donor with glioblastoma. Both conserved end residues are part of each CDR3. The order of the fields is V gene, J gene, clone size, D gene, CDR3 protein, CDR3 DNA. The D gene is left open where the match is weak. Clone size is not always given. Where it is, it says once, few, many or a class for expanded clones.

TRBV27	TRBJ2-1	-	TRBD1	CASSLRGHNEQFF	TGTGCCAGCAGCCTAAGGGGGCACAATGAGCAGTTCTTC
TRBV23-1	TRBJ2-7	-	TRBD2	CASSPGTREGYEQYF	TGCGCCAGCAGTCCCGGGACCCGGGAGGGGTACGAGCAGTACTTC
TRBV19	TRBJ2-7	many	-	CASSFTTPAYEQYF	TGTGCCAGTAGTTTCACTACTCCCGCCTACGAGCAGTACTTC
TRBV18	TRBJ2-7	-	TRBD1	CASSGTVIHEQYF	TGTGCCAGCTCAGGGACAGTCATTCACGAGCAGTACTTC
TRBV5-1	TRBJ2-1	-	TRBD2	CASSSLSGSSHNEQFF	TGCGCCAGCAGCTCCCTTAGCGGGAGTTCGCACAATGAGCAGTTCTTC
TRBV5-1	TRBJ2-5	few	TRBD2	CASSPNGGAAYQETQYF	TGCGCCAGCAGCCCAAACGGGGGGGCCGCTTACCAAGAGACCCAGTACTTC
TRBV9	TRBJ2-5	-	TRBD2	CASSVEGGETQYF	TGTGCCAGCAGCGTAGAGGGAGGGGAGACCCAGTACTTC
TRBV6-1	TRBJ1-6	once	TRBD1	CASSPWTGYNSPLHF	TGTGCCAGCAGTCCTTGGACAGGGTATAATTCACCCCTCCACTTT
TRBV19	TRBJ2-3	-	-	CATSPRRDTDTQYF	TGTGCCACCTCCCCCAGGCGAGACACAGATACGCAGTATTTT
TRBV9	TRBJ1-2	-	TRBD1	CASTTTGLNGYTF	TGTGCCAGCACCACGACAGGGTTAAATGGCTACACCTTC
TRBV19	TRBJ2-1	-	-	CASSIAPKGSSYNEQFF	TGTGCCAGTAGTATAGCCCCAAAGGGGTCCTCCTACAATGAGCAGTTCTTC
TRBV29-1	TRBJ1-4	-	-	CSVGAGPGNEKLFF	TGCAGCGTTGGCGCAGGGCCGGGTAATGAAAAACTGTTTTTT
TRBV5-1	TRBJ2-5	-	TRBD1	CASSSDRGETQYF	TGCGCCAGCAGCTCCGACAGGGGAGAGACCCAGTACTTC
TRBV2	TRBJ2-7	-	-	CASSEALREQYF	TGTGCCAGCAGTGAAGCGCTTCGGGAGCAGTACTTC
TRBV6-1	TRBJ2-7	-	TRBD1	CASSTGTGTYEQYF	TGTGCCAGCAGTACCGGGACAGGGACCTACGAGCAGTACTTC
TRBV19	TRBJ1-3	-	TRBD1	CASSQGASGNTIYF	TGTGCCAGTAGCCAGGGGGCGTCTGGAAACACCATATATTTT
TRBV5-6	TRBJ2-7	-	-	CASSGGTVPYEQYF	TGTGCCAGCAGCGGAGGGACGGTGCCCTACGAGCAGTACTTC
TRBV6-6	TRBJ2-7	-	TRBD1	CASSYSTQGEAYEQYF	TGTGCCAGCAGTTACTCGACACAGGGGGAGGCCTACGAGCAGTACTTC
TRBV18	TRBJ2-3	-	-	CASSPSDGLGIFTQYF	TGTGCCAGCTCACCAAGTGATGGACTCGGGATTTTTACGCAGTATTTT
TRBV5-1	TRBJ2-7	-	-	CASSLGPGAYEQYF	TGCGCCAGCAGCTTGGGTCCAGGGGCCTACGAGCAGTACTTC
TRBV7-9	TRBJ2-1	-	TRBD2	CASSRRLAGGQNNEQFF	TGTGCCAGCAGCCGTAGACTAGCGGGGGGGCAAAATAATGAGCAGTTCTTC
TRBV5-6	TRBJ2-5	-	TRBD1	CASSLPDRGGETQYF	TGTGCCAGCAGCTTGCCGGACAGGGGGGGAGAGACCCAGTACTTC
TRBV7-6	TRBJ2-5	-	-	CATKQGPGETQYF	TGTGCCACGAAACAGGGTCCAGGAGAGACCCAGTACTTC
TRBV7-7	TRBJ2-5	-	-	CASSSDRQETQYF	TGTGCTAGCAGCTCAGACAGACAAGAGACCCAGTACTTC
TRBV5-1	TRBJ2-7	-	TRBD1	CASSLPTRTGGDYEQYF	TGCGCCAGCAGCTTGCCAACAAGGACAGGGGGCGATTACGAGCAGTACTTC
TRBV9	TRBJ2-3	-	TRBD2	CASSVTSGRPKDTQYF	TGTGCCAGCAGCGTGACTAGCGGGAGGCCCAAAGATACGCAGTATTTT
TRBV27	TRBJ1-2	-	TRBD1	CASSLRDRGRSVYGYTF	TGTGCCAGCAGTTTGAGGGACAGGGGGCGTTCGGTCTATGGCTACACCTTC
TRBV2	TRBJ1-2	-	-	CASSPQGNYGYTF	TGTGCCAGCAGTCCTCAGGGGAACTATGGCTACACCTTC
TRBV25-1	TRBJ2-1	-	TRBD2	CASSEFSGDSYNEQFF	TGTGCCAGCAGTGAATTTAGCGGGGACTCCTACAATGAGCAGTTCTTC
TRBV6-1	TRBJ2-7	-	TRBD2	CASSEARASGRGEQYF	TGTGCCAGCAGTGAAGCGCGGGCTAGCGGGAGAGGGGAGCAGTACTTC
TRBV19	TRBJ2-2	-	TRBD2	CASSTPLAAGGRTGELFF	TGTGCCAGTAGTACGCCCCTAGCGGCGGGAGGCCGCACCGGGGAGCTGTTTTTT
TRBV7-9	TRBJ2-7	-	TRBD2	CASSFLRTSGSYEQYF	TGTGCCAGCAGCTTTCTCAGGACTAGCGGCTCCTACGAGCAGTACTTC
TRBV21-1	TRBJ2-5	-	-	CASSKGTEETQYF	TGTGCCAGCAGCAAAGGGACAGAAGAGACCCAGTACTTC
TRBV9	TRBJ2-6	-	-	CASSAGRGSPGANVLTF	TGTGCCAGCAGCGCGGGGAGAGGGTCCCCCGGGGCCAACGTCCTGACTTTC
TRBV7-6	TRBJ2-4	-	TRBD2	CASSSLAGGAGIQYF	TGTGCCAGCAGCAGTCTAGCGGGAGGGGCGGGCATTCAGTACTTC
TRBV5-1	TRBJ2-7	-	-	CASSLAEGGVPYEQYF	TGCGCCAGCAGCTTGGCCGAAGGGGGTGTCCCCTACGAGCAGTACTTC
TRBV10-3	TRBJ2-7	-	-	CAIRYEGLDYEQYF	TGTGCCATCAGATACGAGGGACTGGACTACGAGCAGTACTTC
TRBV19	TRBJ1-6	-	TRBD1	CASSARRTGSSYNSPLHF	TGTGCCAGTAGTGCCCGCCGGACAGGGAGCTCCTATAATTCACCCCTCCACTTT
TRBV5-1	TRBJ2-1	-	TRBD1	CASSLGGTGVNEQFF	TGCGCCAGCAGCTTGGGTGGGACAGGGGTCAATGAGCAGTTCTTC
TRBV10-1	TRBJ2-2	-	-	CASSESGVHTGELFF	TGCGCCAGCAGTGAGTCGGGAGTTCACACCGGGGAGCTGTTTTTT
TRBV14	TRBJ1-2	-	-	CASSQDWQNYGYTF	TGTGCCAGCAGCCAAGACTGGCAGAACTATGGCTACACCTTC
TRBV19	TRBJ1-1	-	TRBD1	CASGDRVKAFF	TGTGCCAGTGGGGACAGGGTGAAGGCTTTCTTT
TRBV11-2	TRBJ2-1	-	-	CAILRLPYNEQFF	TGTGCCATCCTTCGACTCCCTTACAATGAGCAGTTCTTC
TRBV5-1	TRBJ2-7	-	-	CASSLDGYEQYF	TGCGCCAGCAGCTTGGACGGCTACGAGCAGTACTTC
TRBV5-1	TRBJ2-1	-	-	CASSRTDRPNEQFF	TGCGCCAGCAGCCGTACTGACAGGCCTAATGAGCAGTTCTTC
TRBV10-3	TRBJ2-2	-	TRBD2	CAITPGFGRDATGELFF	TGTGCCATCACCCCTGGGTTCGGGAGGGACGCCACCGGGGAGCTGTTTTTT
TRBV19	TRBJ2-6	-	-	CASSIGAGGGANVLTF	TGTGCCAGTAGTATAGGCGCTGGGGGCGGGGCCAACGTCCTGACTTTC
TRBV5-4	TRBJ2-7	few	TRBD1	CARYTGTGISYEQYF	TGTGCCAGGTATACCGGGACAGGGATATCCTACGAGCAGTACTTC
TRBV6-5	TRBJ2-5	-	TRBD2	CASSRSGGAQETQYF	TGTGCCAGCAGCCGTAGCGGGGGGGCCCAAGAGACCCAGTACTTC
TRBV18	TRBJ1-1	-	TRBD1	CASSPRTGYMNTEAFF	TGTGCCAGCTCACCTCGGACAGGGTATATGAACACTGAAGCTTTCTTT
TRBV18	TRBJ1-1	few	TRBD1	CASSPTGVNTEAFF	TGTGCCAGCTCACCCACAGGGGTGAACACTGAAGCTTTCTTT
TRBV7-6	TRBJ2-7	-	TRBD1	CASSEGQVGSYEQYF	TGTGCCAGCAGCGAAGGACAGGTGGGGTCCTACGAGCAGTACTTC
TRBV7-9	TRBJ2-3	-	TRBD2	CASSSILAGGPMDTQYF	TGTGCCAGCAGCTCGATTCTAGCGGGGGGGCCGATGGATACGCAGTATTTT
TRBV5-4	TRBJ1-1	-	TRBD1	CASRDREELAEAFF	TGTGCCAGCCGGGACAGGGAAGAACTCGCTGAAGCTTTCTTT
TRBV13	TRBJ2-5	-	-	CASSLQVPQETQYF	TGTGCCAGCAGCCTACAGGTTCCCCAAGAGACCCAGTACTTC
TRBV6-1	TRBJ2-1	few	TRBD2	CASSELRGAMNEQFF	TGTGCCAGCAGTGAATTGCGGGGGGCAATGAATGAGCAGTTCTTC
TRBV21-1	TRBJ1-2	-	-	CARIWWGDYGYTF	TGTGCCAGGATATGGTGGGGGGACTATGGCTACACCTTC
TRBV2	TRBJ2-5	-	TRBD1	CASSGDREETQYF	TGTGCCAGCAGTGGGGACAGGGAAGAGACCCAGTACTTC
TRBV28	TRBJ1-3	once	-	CASSLYGGNTIYF	TGTGCCAGCAGTTTATACGGTGGAAACACCATATATTTT
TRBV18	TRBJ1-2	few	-	CASSPTGGTGGYTF	TGTGCCAGCTCACCAACCGGGGGAACGGGTGGCTACACCTTC